There are a few counts of the clone carrying this T cell receptor (beta chain). The data stem from a study of immune characterization of retroperitoneal liposarcoma. TCRdb redid the calling of the PCR reads with MiXCR, one entry per CDR3 protein. The repertoire includes 7,700 or so distinct CDR3 sequences, just under 30% of them detected once, and more than 13% sits in the top ten. The CDR3 is made up of 13 amino acids. Trimming removed 4 bases from V and 0 bases from J, with 5 bases in between. The germline V gene encodes CDR1 SGHRS and CDR2 YFSETQ. Sample: blood. The V and J genes are TRBV5-1 and TRBJ2-1; no clear D. This receptor was identified in a male donor with retroperitoneal liposarcoma. In DNA, the CDR3 is TGCGCCAGCAGCGGCATCTCCTACAATGAGCAGTTCTTC. Its protein is CASSGISYNEQFF.